These 8 T cell receptor beta chains came from one sample sequenced in a study of control samples from healthy donors and cancer patients. The method was immunoSEQ multiplex PCR; TCRdb's version includes in-frame clones alone and lacks a portion of them. This sample has 110,000 or so clones; 90% occur once, and the top ten carry 4% to 4.5%. Sequencing input: blood. Receptors were obtained from a human donor in good health. The donor label of this sample is uncertain.

V usage is TRBV28 and J usage is TRBJ2-3, with D possibly matching TRBD1 (6 bases). From germline, CDR1 is MDHEN and CDR2 SYDVKM. There are 16 residues in the CDR3. Trimming took off 3 bases at V and 4 bases at J, with 17 bases between the two ends. The CDR3 nucleotides read TGTGCCAGCAGTTTTGAACAGGGAGAGTGGGCAGATACGCAGTATTTT. It yields the protein CASSFEQGEWADTQYF.

The chain couples TRBV5-1 to TRBJ1-3, with D unclear. V shed 0 bases and J shed 0 bases, with 13 bases lying between them. The CDR3 sequence is 17 residues long. CDR1 and CDR2 (germline): SGHRS, YFSETQ. CDR3 bases: TGCGCCAGCAGCTTGGATTACCCAACTAGCTCTGGAAACACCATATATTTT. Its translation: CASSLDYPTSSGNTIYF.

In this sample, this clone turned up once. This chain uses TRBV11-2 with TRBJ2-5; 9 bases are shared with TRBD1. From germline, CDR1 is SGHAT and CDR2 FQNNGV. V was clipped by 4 bases and J by 7 bases; unmatched bases: 7. The CDR3 runs to 14 residues. In DNA, the CDR3 is TGTGCCAGCAGCTCAAACAGGGGGCATGGGACCCAGTACTTC. Translating it yields CASSSNRGHGTQYF.

This clone appeared once. The chain uses TRBV19 and TRBJ2-7; 9 bases line up with TRBD1. Germline V gene sequence: CDR1 LNHDA, CDR2 SQIVND (reference sequence). The CDR3 spans 15 residues. V gave up 5 bases and J gave up 3 bases; unmatched junction bases: 8. CDR3 sequence: CASSPRQGEFYEQYF. DNA of the CDR3: TGTGCCAGTAGTCCGAGACAGGGGGAATTCTACGAGCAGTACTTC.

The chain uses TRBV3-1 (or the pseudogene TRBV3-2) and TRBJ2-2; no definite D call. The CDR3 has 16 residues. Between the trimmed V and J ends, which lost 6 bases and 1 base, there was a span of 15 bases. The germline gives CDR1 LGHDT, CDR2 YNNKEL (reference sequence). The CDR3 loop is CASSPQPQKNTGELFF. The DNA for the CDR3 is TGTGCCAGCAGTCCACAGCCTCAGAAGAACACCGGGGAGCTGTTTTTT.

The J gene is TRBJ1-2, the V gene TRBV6-1, with TRBD1 as a possible D gene (5 bases). CDR3 length: 13 residues. CDR1 is MNHNS and CDR2 is SASEGT in the germline V gene. The V gene lost 3 bases and the J gene lost 0 bases, with 5 bases spanning the gap. The CDR3 DNA reads TGTGCCAGCAGTGAGGGGGCTAACTATGGCTACACCTTC. Translating gives CASSEGANYGYTF.

The chain couples TRBV12-2 to TRBJ2-7; the table's TRBD2 call for D was not verified on the DNA. TRBV12-2 is a known pseudogene. The CDR3 has 15 residues. This chain's CDR3 is CASRYRTREAYEQYF. CDR3 sequence (DNA): TGTGCAAGTCGTTACAGGACCCGGGAGGCCTACGAGCAGTACTTC.

V gene TRBV6-5 combines with J gene TRBJ1-1; D gene uncertain. V was pared by 7 bases and J by 1 base, with 10 bases between. Germline CDR1 reads MNHEY; CDR2 reads SVGAGI. There are 13 residues in the CDR3. CDR3 coding DNA: TGTGCCAGCAAAGAACGAACGAACACTGAAGCTTTCTTT. Translating it yields CASKERTNTEAFF.